This is a list of T cell receptor beta chains from one sample in a study of cytomegalovirus exposure and HLA in healthy donors. The repertoire was sequenced with immunoSEQ multiplex PCR; TCRdb's copy has only in-frame clones and lacks some. The profile shows fewer than 200,000 clones, 82% of them singletons. Sequences were obtained from PBMCs. The receptors originated from a girl aged 2 to 9 in good health and CMV-seropositive. The CDR3 runs from the conserved cysteine through the conserved F or W. The D gene is left open where the match is weak. The size of a clone is reported for some rows only, either as once, few or many, or as a class for expanded clones.

j_call: TRBJ2-3
clone_size: -
d_call: -
cdr3_length: 15
v_call: TRBV5-1
cdr3_aa: CASSWGVGGQDTQYF
cdr3_nt: TGCGCCAGCAGCTGGGGGGTCGGGGGTCAAGATACGCAGTATTTT

j_call: TRBJ2-7
clone_size: -
d_call: -
cdr3_length: 15
v_call: TRBV18
cdr3_aa: CASSIQAGQPYEQYF
cdr3_nt: TGTGCCAGTTCCATTCAGGCTGGACAACCCTACGAGCAGTACTTC

j_call: TRBJ2-7
clone_size: -
d_call: TRBD2
cdr3_length: 15
v_call: TRBV9
cdr3_aa: CASSEASGRTYEQYF
cdr3_nt: TGTGCCAGCAGCGAGGCTAGCGGGAGAACCTACGAGCAGTACTTC

j_call: TRBJ2-7
clone_size: -
d_call: -
cdr3_length: 13
v_call: TRBV11-3
cdr3_aa: CASSSSTTYEQYF
cdr3_nt: TGTGCCAGCAGCTCCTCTACCACCTACGAGCAGTACTTC

j_call: TRBJ2-1
clone_size: -
d_call: -
cdr3_length: 15
v_call: TRBV28
cdr3_aa: CASSLGRRGVNEQFF
cdr3_nt: TGTGCCAGCAGTTTAGGCAGGCGGGGAGTCAATGAGCAGTTCTTC

j_call: TRBJ1-3
clone_size: few
d_call: TRBD1
cdr3_length: 16
v_call: TRBV18
cdr3_aa: CASSPGQGNSGNTIYF
cdr3_nt: TGTGCCAGCTCACCGGGACAGGGGAACTCTGGAAACACCATATATTTT

j_call: TRBJ2-1
clone_size: -
d_call: -
cdr3_length: 13
v_call: TRBV6-1
cdr3_aa: CASSENSYNEQFF
cdr3_nt: TGTGCCAGCAGTGAAAATTCGTACAATGAGCAGTTCTTC

j_call: TRBJ1-3
clone_size: -
d_call: -
cdr3_length: 17
v_call: TRBV30
cdr3_aa: CAWSDPGLKGSGNTIYF
cdr3_nt: TGTGCCTGGAGTGACCCAGGACTGAAAGGCTCTGGAAACACCATATATTTT

j_call: TRBJ2-1
clone_size: -
d_call: -
cdr3_length: 15
v_call: TRBV5-1
cdr3_aa: CASSLERYPHNEQFF
cdr3_nt: TGCGCCAGCAGCTTGGAGCGGTATCCCCACAATGAGCAGTTCTTC

j_call: TRBJ1-1
clone_size: -
d_call: -
cdr3_length: 14
v_call: TRBV9
cdr3_aa: CASSRQVRDTEAFF
cdr3_nt: TGTGCCAGCAGCCGACAGGTCCGGGACACTGAAGCTTTCTTT

j_call: TRBJ1-2
clone_size: -
d_call: TRBD1
cdr3_length: 15
v_call: TRBV28
cdr3_aa: CASRPTGFTNYGYTF
cdr3_nt: TGTGCCAGCAGGCCGACAGGGTTCACTAACTATGGCTACACCTTC

j_call: TRBJ1-3
clone_size: -
d_call: TRBD1
cdr3_length: 13
v_call: TRBV30
cdr3_aa: CACRTGDGNTIYF
cdr3_nt: TGTGCCTGCCGCACAGGGGATGGAAACACCATATATTTT

j_call: TRBJ2-3
clone_size: -
d_call: -
cdr3_length: 16
v_call: TRBV7-2
cdr3_aa: CASSLPTRSGTDTQYF
cdr3_nt: TGTGCCAGCAGCTTGCCTACTAGGTCCGGCACAGATACGCAGTATTTT

j_call: TRBJ2-7
clone_size: -
d_call: TRBD1
cdr3_length: 15
v_call: TRBV19
cdr3_aa: CASSSQGKGSYEQYF
cdr3_nt: TGTGCCAGTAGTTCACAGGGGAAAGGGTCCTACGAGCAGTACTTC

j_call: TRBJ2-1
clone_size: -
d_call: TRBD2
cdr3_length: 14
v_call: TRBV5-1
cdr3_aa: CASSLATSGSRQFF
cdr3_nt: TGCGCCAGCAGCTTGGCTACTAGCGGGAGTAGGCAGTTCTTC

j_call: TRBJ1-1
clone_size: -
d_call: TRBD1
cdr3_length: 14
v_call: TRBV19
cdr3_aa: CASSTGGMNTEAFF
cdr3_nt: TGTGCCAGTAGTACAGGGGGCATGAACACTGAAGCTTTCTTT

j_call: TRBJ2-7
clone_size: -
d_call: TRBD1
cdr3_length: 14
v_call: TRBV13
cdr3_aa: CASSSGTGVREQYF
cdr3_nt: TGTGCCAGCAGCTCCGGGACAGGGGTACGCGAGCAGTACTTC

j_call: TRBJ2-5
clone_size: once
d_call: -
cdr3_length: 11
v_call: TRBV27
cdr3_aa: CASSSRETQYF
cdr3_nt: TGTGCCAGCAGTTCCCGGGAGACCCAGTACTTC

j_call: TRBJ1-1
clone_size: -
d_call: TRBD1
cdr3_length: 16
v_call: TRBV27
cdr3_aa: CASSLIGAGGAPEAFF
cdr3_nt: TGTGCCAGCAGTTTAATCGGAGCAGGGGGCGCGCCTGAAGCTTTCTTT

j_call: TRBJ1-1
clone_size: -
d_call: -
cdr3_length: 14
v_call: TRBV18
cdr3_aa: CASSPGALGTEAFF
cdr3_nt: TGTGCCAGCTCACCGGGGGCTTTGGGCACTGAAGCTTTCTTT

j_call: TRBJ2-1
clone_size: -
d_call: -
cdr3_length: 11
v_call: TRBV5-1
cdr3_aa: CASRQNNEQFF
cdr3_nt: TGCGCCAGCAGACAAAACAATGAGCAGTTCTTC

j_call: TRBJ1-2
clone_size: few
d_call: TRBD1
cdr3_length: 12
v_call: TRBV28
cdr3_aa: CASSTGGYGYTF
cdr3_nt: TGTGCCAGCAGCACAGGGGGCTATGGCTACACCTTC

j_call: TRBJ2-1
clone_size: -
d_call: TRBD2
cdr3_length: 14
v_call: TRBV5-4
cdr3_aa: CASSVKAGSHEQFF
cdr3_nt: TGTGCCAGCAGCGTTAAAGCGGGATCGCATGAGCAGTTCTTC

j_call: TRBJ2-1
clone_size: -
d_call: TRBD2
cdr3_length: 14
v_call: TRBV9
cdr3_aa: CASSVGTSGNEQFF
cdr3_nt: TGTGCCAGCAGCGTAGGTACTAGCGGCAATGAGCAGTTCTTC

j_call: TRBJ2-3
clone_size: -
d_call: TRBD2
cdr3_length: 15
v_call: TRBV19
cdr3_aa: CASSPRLAGTDTQYF
cdr3_nt: TGTGCCAGTAGTCCCCGACTAGCGGGCACAGATACGCAGTATTTT

j_call: TRBJ2-1
clone_size: -
d_call: TRBD2
cdr3_length: 15
v_call: TRBV6-1
cdr3_aa: CASTEGAGGRDEQFF
cdr3_nt: TGTGCCAGCACCGAGGGGGCGGGAGGGAGGGATGAGCAGTTCTTC

j_call: TRBJ2-3
clone_size: -
d_call: TRBD2
cdr3_length: 16
v_call: TRBV5-4
cdr3_aa: CASSLTLAGSTDTQYF
cdr3_nt: TGTGCCAGCAGCTTGACCCTAGCGGGATCCACAGATACGCAGTATTTT

j_call: TRBJ1-3
clone_size: once
d_call: -
cdr3_length: 15
v_call: TRBV6-6
cdr3_aa: CASSYGPGAGNTIYF
cdr3_nt: TGTGCCAGCAGTTATGGGCCAGGGGCTGGAAACACCATATATTTT

j_call: TRBJ2-3
clone_size: -
d_call: -
cdr3_length: 13
v_call: TRBV13
cdr3_aa: CASSLGLTDTQYF
cdr3_nt: TGTGCCAGCAGCTTAGGCCTAACAGATACGCAGTATTTT

j_call: TRBJ1-3
clone_size: -
d_call: -
cdr3_length: 14
v_call: TRBV6-1
cdr3_aa: CASSLGGVGNTIYF
cdr3_nt: TGTGCCAGCAGTCTAGGGGGGGTGGGAAACACCATATATTTT

j_call: TRBJ1-4
clone_size: -
d_call: TRBD1
cdr3_length: 13
v_call: TRBV28
cdr3_aa: CASQQGTREKLFF
cdr3_nt: TGTGCCAGCCAACAGGGGACGCGTGAAAAACTGTTTTTT

j_call: TRBJ2-7
clone_size: -
d_call: -
cdr3_length: 18
v_call: TRBV4-1
cdr3_aa: CASSQEMGAGLSSYEQYF
cdr3_nt: TGCGCCAGCAGCCAAGAGATGGGCGCGGGCTTGAGCTCCTACGAGCAGTACTTC

j_call: TRBJ1-1
clone_size: -
d_call: -
cdr3_length: 12
v_call: TRBV28
cdr3_aa: CASSLSRAEAFF
cdr3_nt: TGTGCCAGCAGTCTCTCGAGAGCTGAAGCTTTCTTT

j_call: TRBJ1-1
clone_size: few
d_call: -
cdr3_length: 13
v_call: TRBV6-5
cdr3_aa: CASSYRLYTEAFF
cdr3_nt: TGTGCCAGCAGTTATAGACTTTACACTGAAGCTTTCTTT

j_call: TRBJ1-1
clone_size: -
d_call: -
cdr3_length: 14
v_call: TRBV5-1
cdr3_aa: CASSRLGGINEAFF
cdr3_nt: TGCGCCAGCAGTAGGCTTGGGGGGATCAATGAAGCTTTCTTT

j_call: TRBJ1-1
clone_size: -
d_call: -
cdr3_length: 13
v_call: TRBV6-6
cdr3_aa: CASSSGRGTEAFF
cdr3_nt: TGTGCCAGCAGTTCTGGACGGGGGACTGAAGCTTTCTTT

j_call: TRBJ1-4
clone_size: -
d_call: -
cdr3_length: 16
v_call: TRBV28
cdr3_aa: CASSLIGRQLGEKLFF
cdr3_nt: TGTGCCAGCAGTTTAATCGGGCGACAGCTGGGAGAAAAACTGTTTTTT

j_call: TRBJ2-5
clone_size: -
d_call: TRBD2
cdr3_length: 18
v_call: TRBV14
cdr3_aa: CASSPSRSGRPGKETQYF
cdr3_nt: TGTGCCAGCAGCCCCTCAAGGAGCGGGAGGCCCGGTAAAGAGACCCAGTACTTC

j_call: TRBJ2-3
clone_size: -
d_call: TRBD2
cdr3_length: 15
v_call: TRBV15
cdr3_aa: CATSRGRVVGDTQYF
cdr3_nt: TGTGCCACCAGCCGCGGGAGGGTTGTGGGAGATACGCAGTATTTT

j_call: TRBJ2-1
clone_size: once
d_call: TRBD2
cdr3_length: 17
v_call: TRBV9
cdr3_aa: CASSVRLAGVDRNEQFF
cdr3_nt: TGTGCCAGCAGCGTCCGACTAGCGGGAGTCGATCGGAATGAGCAGTTCTTC

j_call: TRBJ1-5
clone_size: -
d_call: TRBD1
cdr3_length: 17
v_call: TRBV14
cdr3_aa: CASSHTGQDLPGQPQHF
cdr3_nt: TGTGCCAGCAGCCACACGGGACAGGACCTACCCGGGCAGCCCCAGCATTTT